This T cell receptor beta chain is drawn from a study of blood T cell repertoires in COVID-19. Study context: Samples taken during acute and convalescent COVID-19 were collected in the United States, Italy and Spain. Nucleic acid was either cDNA or gDNA, and it came from T cells, B-cell-depleted T cells, or PBMCs.

Deletions cut 3 bases from V and 1 base from J, with 6 bases between. Germline V gene lookup returns CDR1 LGHDT and CDR2 YNNKEL (reference sequence). The CDR3 is 14 residues long. Using immunoSEQ multiplex PCR, the repertoire was profiled, and TCRdb retains in-frame clones only, with some absent. The sample shows 25,000 to 35,000 clones, around 85% of them seen only once. This TCR came from a human donor with active COVID-19. The donor label of this sample is uncertain. V is TRBV3-1 (or the pseudogene TRBV3-2) and J is TRBJ1-4; D unclear. Sequencing was carried out using peripheral blood. DNA of the CDR3: TGTGCCAGCAGCCAGGGAGTAACTAATGAAAAACTGTTTTTT. The encoded protein is CASSQGVTNEKLFF.